This TCR beta chain was captured by sequencing in a study of blood T cell repertoires in COVID-19. This clone turned up a few times. Participant age was roughly 18 to 100 years, and participants resided in roughly 25 US areas. CDR1 is MGHRA, CDR2 YSYEKL, per germline. The CDR3 has 16 residues. After removal of 0 bases from V and 5 bases from J, the junction contained 4 bases not matched to a gene. Only in-frame clones appear in the TCRdb table, and some are missing; sequencing was by immunoSEQ multiplex PCR. The sample has approximately 300,000 clones; around 86% are singletons. The sequence derives from a man younger than 45 who had recovered from COVID-19. The chain joins TRBV4-1 to TRBJ1-6, with 7 nucleotides matching TRBD1. The sample taken for sequencing was PBMCs or T cells enriched from blood (not recorded which). This CDR3 reads CASSQDYDRDNSPLHF. As DNA, the CDR3 is TGCGCCAGCAGCCAAGATTACGACAGGGATAATTCACCCCTCCACTTT.